The 6 T cell receptor beta chains presented below share a single source sample, sequenced in a study of blood T cell repertoires in COVID-19. TCRdb's table, derived via immunoSEQ multiplex PCR, lists solely in-frame clones and lacks some. The sample lists roughly 160,000 clones, less than 85% occurring once. The source material was PBMCs or T cells enriched from blood (not recorded which). The origin of the receptors is a man aged 45-65 years who had recovered from COVID-19.

The rearrangement joins TRBV4-3 to TRBJ1-2; D uncertain. The CDR3 has 15 amino acids. The germline gives CDR1 LGHNA, CDR2 YSLEER. Trimming took off 0 bases at V and 0 bases at J, with 8 bases between the two ends. The DNA of the CDR3 is TGCGCCAGCAGCCAAGATTGGAGGGCTAACTATGGCTACACCTTC. Residues: CASSQDWRANYGYTF.

This clone was recorded only once. The V and J genes are TRBV3-1 (or the pseudogene TRBV3-2) and TRBJ1-2; no definite D call. With 1 base removed from V and 14 bases from J, the gap between germline ends came to 17 bases. The length of the CDR3 is 13 residues. Germline V CDR1 and CDR2: LGHDT, YNNKEL (reference sequence). The CDR3 DNA reads as TGTGCCAGCAGCCAAGGGGTAGGCTCCGTGGAGACCTTC. It codes for CASSQGVGSVETF.

This chain uses TRBV13 with TRBJ1-1; no firm D call. The germline V gene has CDR1 PRHDT and CDR2 FYEKMQ (reference sequence). V lost 2 bases to trimming and J lost 3 bases, with 7 bases between them. The CDR3 consists of 13 residues. The CDR3 sequence: CASSLPLDTEAFF. CDR3 sequence (DNA): TGTGCCAGCAGCTTACCCCTTGACACTGAAGCTTTCTTT.

The V gene is TRBV10-3, the J gene TRBJ2-2; TRBD1 agrees at 7 bases. The germline V gene has CDR1 ENHRY and CDR2 SYGVKD. V was pared by 4 bases and J by 0 bases, with 14 bases of the junction left unmatched. The CDR3 covers 19 residues. CDR3: CAISGTGPFFTSNTGELFF. DNA of the CDR3: TGTGCCATCAGTGGGACAGGCCCGTTCTTCACCTCGAACACCGGGGAGCTGTTTTTT.

The V and J genes are TRBV12-3 or TRBV12-4 and TRBJ2-7, with D possibly TRBD1 on 6 matching bases. The CDR3 contains 13 residues. V dropped 5 bases and J dropped 0 bases, with 8 bases sitting between them. CDR3 amino acids: CASSLDSSYEQYF. CDR3 coding DNA: TGTGCCAGCAGTCTGGACAGCTCCTACGAGCAGTACTTC.

This clone is a singleton in its sample. The chain combines TRBV6-5 with TRBJ2-3; TRBD1 is a possible D gene (5 bases). Germline V gives CDR1 MNHEY, CDR2 SVGAGI. This CDR3 spans 15 amino acids. V was cut by 10 bases and J by 4 bases, with 21 bases left in between. The CDR3 reads CATQRVGARADTQYF. CDR3 coding DNA: TGTGCCACCCAAAGGGTAGGGGCGAGAGCAGATACGCAGTATTTT.